This TCR beta chain was sequenced in a study of T cells in Graves' hyperthyroidism and ophthalmopathy. Amplified TCR beta CDR3 regions came from RNA transcripts. When the TCR CDR3 underwent first-round RT-PCR, the HTBI primer set was used. TCRdb processed the multiplex PCR reads anew with MiXCR; each CDR3 protein has one entry. The table includes approximately 400,000 distinct CDR3 sequences, 15% to 19% detected once. This clonotype was detected many times. Sequencing was done on a sample of blood. The sequence was obtained from a woman between 18 and 30 years old with Graves' hyperthyroidism.

CDR3: CASSLAGPVSNGYTF. In DNA, the CDR3 is TGCGCCAGCAGCTTGGCCGGGCCCGTCTCTAATGGCTACACCTTC. The chain couples TRBV5-1 to TRBJ1-2; D uncertain. Trimming cost V 0 bases and J 6 bases, with 15 bases left between them. Germline lookup yields CDR1 SGHRS and CDR2 YFSETQ. The CDR3 sequence is 15 residues long.